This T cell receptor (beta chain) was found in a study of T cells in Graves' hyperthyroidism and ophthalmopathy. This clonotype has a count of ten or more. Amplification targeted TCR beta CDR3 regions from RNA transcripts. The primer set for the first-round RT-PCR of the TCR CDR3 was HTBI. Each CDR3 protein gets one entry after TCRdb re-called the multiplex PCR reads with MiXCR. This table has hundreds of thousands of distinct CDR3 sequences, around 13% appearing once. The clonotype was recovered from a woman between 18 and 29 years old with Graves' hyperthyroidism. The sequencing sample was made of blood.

Here the CDR3 reads CSAILGVNEQFF. The CDR3 DNA reads TGCAGTGCTATTTTGGGGGTCAATGAGCAGTTCTTC. The chain combines TRBV20-1 with TRBJ2-1; D is tentatively TRBD1 or TRBD2 (5 bases each). The V gene's germline CDR1 is DFQATT and CDR2 SNEGSKA (reference sequence). Between the trimmed V and J ends, which lost 4 bases and 6 bases, there was a span of 10 bases. This CDR3 has 12 amino acids.